Presented here are 27 T cell receptor beta chains from one specimen sequenced in a study of spatial heterogeneity in lung cancer. One entry per CDR3 protein, called by TCRdb with MiXCR from the 5' RACE reads. This table has tens of thousands of distinct CDR3 sequences, approximately 12% appearing once. Time point given: sample taken at primary tumor resection. Whole RNA, which was extracted from tumor, nontumor lung tissue or frozen PBMC, was sequenced without any cell sorting. The sample in question was PBMCs, obtained at surgery. The origin of the receptors is a male donor with early-stage non-small cell lung cancer.

This clonotype has more than one count but fewer than ten. CDR3 coding DNA: TGTGCCAGCAGTTCGCTCCGACAGGGGGCCAATTCACCCCTCCACTTT. It translates to CASSSLRQGANSPLHF. The V gene is TRBV27, the J gene TRBJ1-6, with 10 bases that match TRBD1. From germline, CDR1 is MNHEY and CDR2 SMNVEV (reference sequence). The CDR3 runs to 16 residues. The ends lost 4 bases at V and 7 bases at J; junction bases unmatched: 7.

V and J are TRBV29-1 and TRBJ2-3, with 9 nucleotides matching TRBD2. The length of the CDR3 is 15 residues. J lost 1 base, V lost 1 base, and 3 bases had no gene match. The germline CDR1 and CDR2 sequences are SQVTM and ANQGSEA. CDR3 sequence: CSVEGGRVGTDTQYF. The CDR3 DNA reads TGCAGCGTTGAAGGCGGGAGGGTAGGCACAGATACGCAGTATTTT.

The chain links TRBV6-6 to TRBJ2-2, with D perhaps TRBD1 (5 bases). Trimming removed 4 bases at V and 6 bases at J, with 18 bases between. CDR3 length equals 16 residues. CDR1 and CDR2 (germline): MNHNY, SVGAGI (reference sequence). The CDR3 DNA sequence: TGTGCCAGCAGTTTCAAGTGGGCAGGGTTGGCCGGGGAGCTGTTTTTT. This sequence encodes CASSFKWAGLAGELFF.

At least ten counts were recorded for this clonotype. This rearrangement joins TRBV20-1 to TRBJ2-3; D perhaps matches TRBD2 (6 bases). The germline V and J ends were trimmed by 7 bases and 6 bases, with 8 bases remaining between them. The CDR3 consists of 10 residues. CDR1 DFQATT and CDR2 SNEGSKA come from the germline V gene (reference sequence). The CDR3 nucleotides are TGCAGTGGGGGGGACGATACGCAGTATTTT. Translation: CSGGDDTQYF.

This clonotype was observed a handful of times. The chain has TRBV11-2 and TRBJ2-3, with TRBD2 identical over 10 bases. The CDR3 covers 17 residues. CDR1 and CDR2 (germline): SGHAT, FQNNGV. The V segment lost 3 bases and the J segment 4 bases; nucleotides outside the gene matches: 10. In DNA, the CDR3 is TGTGCCAGCAGCTTGCCCCATAGCGGGGGGTGGCCAGATACGCAGTATTTT. Translated: CASSLPHSGGWPDTQYF.

V gene TRBV28 combines with J gene TRBJ1-2, with 7 bases lining up with TRBD1. Germline loops: CDR1 MDHEN, CDR2 SYDVKM. The CDR3 runs to 15 residues. The junction had 5 bases not matched to a gene; V was cut back by 2 bases and J by 2 bases. The CDR3 DNA reads as TGTGCCAGCAGTTTACCACAGGGGATGAACTATGGCTACACCTTC. Its protein product is CASSLPQGMNYGYTF.

This chain links TRBV28 with TRBJ1-5, with 7 bases identical to TRBD1. With V trimmed by 5 bases and J by 6 bases, 13 bases remained unmatched. Germline V gene lookup returns CDR1 MDHEN and CDR2 SYDVKM. The CDR3 length is 16 residues. CDR3 nucleotide sequence: TGTGCCAGCAGTCCTCGATCGACAGGGTTTGGTCAGCCCCAGCATTTT. This encodes CASSPRSTGFGQPQHF.

The rearrangement joins TRBV18 to TRBJ1-4; TRBD1 aligns across 9 bases. The germline V gene has CDR1 KGHSH and CDR2 LQKENI. The CDR3 has 14 residues. The V segment lost 3 bases and the J segment 8 bases; nucleotides outside the gene matches: 4. Here the CDR3 reads CASSPRTGDEKLFF. The CDR3 DNA follows: TGTGCCAGCTCACCCCGGACAGGGGACGAAAAACTGTTTTTT.

The chain carries TRBV6-6 and TRBJ2-5; no firm D call. CDR3 length: 12 amino acids. Looked up from germline, CDR1 is MNHNY and CDR2 is SVGAGI (reference sequence). Trimming left V 7 bases short and J 5 bases short, with 11 bases between. CDR3 coding DNA: TGTGCCAGCAATCAGATCCTGGAGACCCAGTACTTC. Translating it yields CASNQILETQYF.

This clonotype was detected many times. Here the CDR3 DNA reads TGCGCCAGCAGCTTGGAAGGTTATGAGGGAGGCGAGCAGTACTTC. Translated, it gives CASSLEGYEGGEQYF. The V and J genes are TRBV5-1 and TRBJ2-7, with a tentative D call TRBD2 (6 bases). V lost 0 bases and J 6 bases, leaving 16 bases between the germline ends. This CDR3 is 15 amino acids long. The germline V gene has CDR1 SGHRS and CDR2 YFSETQ.

This clonotype was counted ten times or more. The rearrangement links TRBV29-1 to TRBJ1-5; D call uncertain. V was shortened by 0 bases and J by 11 bases, with 8 bases between the two germline ends. The CDR3 runs to 11 residues. The germline V gene has CDR1 SQVTM and CDR2 ANQGSEA. In DNA form, the CDR3 reads TGCAGCGTTGAAGATCGCGGGACCCAGCATTTT. It specifies CSVEDRGTQHF.

The rearrangement uses TRBV6-1 and TRBJ1-1; TRBD1 matches 7 bases. The V gene end was trimmed by 7 bases and the J gene end by 6 bases; junction bases not matched to a gene: 8. CDR1 is MNHNS and CDR2 is SASEGT in the germline V gene. The CDR3 runs to 13 residues. The CDR3 loop reads CASIEGARSEAFF. The DNA of the CDR3 is TGTGCCAGCATTGAGGGGGCGCGGTCTGAAGCTTTCTTT.

The V call is TRBV20-1, the J call TRBJ2-5; 9 bases match TRBD2. J was trimmed by 2 bases and V by 3 bases; bases with no gene match: 4. The length of the CDR3 is 14 residues. Germline CDR1 DFQATT, CDR2 SNEGSKA (reference sequence). The CDR3 DNA reads TGCAGTGCTAGTTCCGCGGGGGGGCAAGAGACCCAGTACTTC. Amino acids: CSASSAGGQETQYF.

This clonotype was found many times. The V call is TRBV6-2 or TRBV6-3, the J call TRBJ1-1; D not certain. The V end was cut by 0 bases, the J end by 5 bases, with 7 bases between. There are 13 residues in the CDR3. Germline-derived CDR1 and CDR2 are MNHEY and SVGEGT. The chain's CDR3 is CASSYSSPTEAFF. As DNA, the CDR3 is TGTGCCAGCAGTTACTCGAGCCCAACTGAAGCTTTCTTT.

Regarding this clonotype: The junction departs from the called germline gene at one end, perhaps through a read error. This rearrangement joins TRBV28 to TRBJ2-1; 7 bases align to TRBD1. The CDR3 length is 11 residues. Per germline, CDR1 MDHEN and CDR2 SYDVKM. The DNA for the CDR3 is TGTGCCAGCAGTGGGACAGCCCGTCTGTACTTC. Translation gives CASSGTARLYF.

In its sample, this clonotype was seen a few times. The genes are TRBV5-1 and TRBJ1-1; 9 bases fit TRBD1. Trimming cost V 4 bases and J 0 bases; bases outside gene matches: 4. Germline V lookup: CDR1 SGHRS, CDR2 YFSETQ. This CDR3 spans 15 amino acids. The chain's CDR3 is CASSVGTGMNTEAFF. CDR3 coding DNA: TGCGCCAGCAGCGTTGGGACAGGGATGAACACTGAAGCTTTCTTT.

This chain connects TRBV7-8 to TRBJ2-5, with D hard to call. V dropped 2 bases and J dropped 2 bases, with 9 bases sitting between them. CDR1 and CDR2 (germline): SGHVS, FQNEAQ. The CDR3 length is 14 residues. The CDR3 loop reads CASSLINRQETQYF. CDR3 DNA: TGTGCCAGCAGCTTAATAAATAGACAAGAGACCCAGTACTTC.

The genes are TRBV5-1 and TRBJ1-5, with D perhaps TRBD1 (5 bases). There are 13 residues in the CDR3. From germline, CDR1 is SGHRS and CDR2 YFSETQ. Trimming removed 4 bases at V and 4 bases at J, with 9 bases between. CDR3 sequence reads: CASSIQVNQPQHF. The CDR3 DNA sequence: TGCGCCAGCAGCATACAGGTGAATCAGCCCCAGCATTTT.

This clonotype occurred a few times. The V call is TRBV10-3, the J call TRBJ1-5; D call uncertain. CDR3 length equals 15 residues. V dropped 0 bases and J dropped 11 bases, with 17 bases sitting between them. From germline, CDR1 is ENHRY and CDR2 SYGVKD. Written as DNA, the CDR3 is TGTGCCATCAGTGAGTCGATTGAAGTAAAACAGTCCCAGCATTTT. It yields the protein CAISESIEVKQSQHF.

This clonotype turned up a few times. The junction departs from germline at one end; a sequencing error may be responsible. The J gene is TRBJ2-5, the V gene TRBV7-2; 9 bases line up with TRBD2. CDR1 is SGHTA and CDR2 is FQGNSA in the germline V gene. The CDR3 has 14 amino acids. The CDR3 DNA reads as TGTGCCAGCAGCTTAGCGTCTGGCGGGAGGGCCTTGGACTTC. Residues: CASSLASGGRALDF.

The chain joins TRBV19 to TRBJ2-1; 9 bases agree with TRBD1. CDR3 length: 16 residues. Germline CDR1 reads LNHDA; CDR2 reads SQIVND (reference sequence). V was pared by 6 bases and J by 1 base, with 7 bases of the junction left unmatched. For the CDR3, the DNA is TGTGCCAGTAGCCACACCGGGACAGGGTCCTACAATGAGCAGTTCTTC. Protein product: CASSHTGTGSYNEQFF.

The CDR3 DNA is TGTGCCAGCAGTTTGCAGGTTAATGAGAAACAGTACTTC. It is translated as CASSLQVNEKQYF. The V gene is TRBV27, the J gene TRBJ2-7, with D unclear. This CDR3 is 13 amino acids long. Trimming removed 3 bases at V and 10 bases at J, with 16 bases between. Germline loops: CDR1 MNHEY, CDR2 SMNVEV (reference sequence).

This clonotype appeared a few times. The chain couples TRBV7-9 to TRBJ1-4; no definite D call. V was shortened by 4 bases and J by 4 bases, with 10 bases between the two germline ends. CDR1 and CDR2 (germline): SEHNR, FQNEAQ (reference sequence). There are 14 residues in the CDR3. The CDR3 coding sequence is TGTGCCAGCAGCTCACTCGGAATTAATGAAAAACTGTTTTTT. This codes for CASSSLGINEKLFF.

This clonotype has a handful of counts. The V call is TRBV20-1, the J call TRBJ1-1; D is unclear. CDR3 length equals 13 residues. V was cut by 3 bases and J by 1 base, with 9 bases left in between. The germline V gene has CDR1 DFQATT and CDR2 SNEGSKA (reference sequence). CDR3 sequence: CSASTGANTEAFF. CDR3 DNA sequence: TGCAGTGCTAGTACGGGAGCGAACACTGAAGCTTTCTTT.

This chain connects TRBV5-1 to TRBJ1-6, with TRBD1 as a possible D gene (5 bases). The CDR3 runs to 14 residues. Germline assignment: CDR1 SGHRS and CDR2 YFSETQ. The V end lost 2 bases, the J end lost 5 bases, and 8 bases lay between the germline ends. The CDR3 DNA reads TGCGCCAGCAGCTTCGGCAGGGATAATTCACCCCTCCACTTT. Its translation is CASSFGRDNSPLHF.

Many counts were recorded for this clonotype. The rearrangement links TRBV12-3 or TRBV12-4 to TRBJ2-7, with D possibly matching TRBD1 (6 bases). The CDR3 is made up of 12 amino acids. V was cut by 6 bases and J by 3 bases, with 9 bases left in between. CDR3 sequence: CASSWDNYEQYF. CDR3 nucleotides: TGTGCCAGCAGCTGGGACAACTACGAGCAGTACTTC.

The V gene is TRBV2, the J gene TRBJ1-5; 8 nucleotides align to TRBD1. Trimming at V came to 7 bases and at J to 6 bases, leaving 11 bases not matched to a gene. This CDR3 region has 15 residues. CDR1 and CDR2 from the germline V gene are SNHLY and FYNNEI. The CDR3 DNA is TGTGCCAGCACCGCCTCCCAGGGGGCTCGTCAGCCCCAGCATTTT. Translation: CASTASQGARQPQHF.